This entry lists 19 T cell receptor beta chains sequenced from one sample in a study of cytomegalovirus exposure and HLA in healthy donors. The PCR employed 60 Vbeta primers together with 13 Jbeta primers. TCRdb's copy holds only in-frame clones and misses some; the assay was immunoSEQ multiplex PCR. The data contain roughly 140,000 clones, around 85% of them singletons. Input material: PBMCs. All receptors come from a man in his forties in good health and CMV-seropositive.

The V and J genes are TRBV10-3 and TRBJ1-3; 9 nucleotides line up with TRBD1. The V segment lost 7 bases and the J segment 4 bases; nucleotides outside the gene matches: 5. Germline CDR1 reads ENHRY; CDR2 reads SYGVKD. The CDR3 spans 14 residues. The DNA of the CDR3 is TGTGCCATCACTGGGACAGGGCGAGGAAACACCATATATTTT. This codes for CAITGTGRGNTIYF.

The CDR3, as DNA: TGTGCCAGCAGCTCCGGGACAGGGTCGAGGGAGCAGTTCTTC. Translated, it gives CASSSGTGSREQFF. The chain recombines TRBV9 with TRBJ2-1; 9 nucleotides match TRBD1. Germline CDR1 and CDR2: SGDLS and YYNGEE. The CDR3 is made up of 14 amino acids. After removal of 4 bases from V and 10 bases from J, the junction contained 9 bases not matched to a gene.

V and J are TRBV10-3 and TRBJ2-2, with 14 bases lining up with TRBD2. The CDR3 length is 15 residues. The germline V gene encodes CDR1 ENHRY and CDR2 SYGVKD. Trimming took 4 bases from V and 6 from J; bases not matched to a gene: 1. Here the CDR3 reads CAISGLAGGPGELFF. Here the CDR3 DNA reads TGTGCCATCAGTGGACTAGCGGGAGGGCCCGGGGAGCTGTTTTTT.

The rearrangement uses TRBV4-1 and TRBJ1-2; the D gene is possibly TRBD1 (5 bases). The CDR3 runs to 14 residues. CDR1 and CDR2 from the germline V gene are MGHRA and YSYEKL. Between the trimmed V and J ends, which lost 3 bases and 3 bases, there was a span of 11 bases. DNA of the CDR3: TGCGCCAGCAGCCAGACAGTTTTGTACTATGGCTACACCTTC. Translating it yields CASSQTVLYYGYTF.

J is TRBJ2-3 and V is TRBV7-3; 9 nucleotides agree with TRBD2. The CDR3 is 15 amino acids. Germline CDR1 is SGHTA and CDR2 is FQGTGA. Trimming cost V 4 bases and J 2 bases; bases outside gene matches: 4. CDR3: CASSSTSGITDTQYF. The CDR3, as DNA: TGTGCCAGCAGCTCGACTAGCGGAATCACAGATACGCAGTATTTT. The whole variable domain, filled in from reference TRBV7-3 and TRBJ2-3, reads GAGVSQTPSNKVTEKGKYVELRCDPISGHTALYWYRQSLGQGPEFLIYFQGTGAADDSGLPNDRFFAVRPEGSVSTLKIQRTERGDSAVYLCASSSTSGITDTQYFGPGTRLTVL.

The J gene is TRBJ1-5, the V gene TRBV19; D is unresolved. CDR1 LNHDA and CDR2 SQIVND come from the germline V gene (reference sequence). This CDR3 is built from 14 residues. Trimming shortened V by 3 bases and J by 0 bases, and 6 bases separated the two germline ends. In DNA, the CDR3 is TGTGCCAGTAGTATTACAACTAGCAATCAGCCCCAGCATTTT. This translates into CASSITTSNQPQHF.

This chain joins TRBV2 and TRBJ1-1, with D unresolved. This CDR3 region has 13 residues. With 6 bases removed from V and 1 base from J, the gap between germline ends came to 9 bases. Germline values: CDR1 SNHLY, CDR2 FYNNEI. DNA for the CDR3: TGTGCCAGCAGAACCACAGAGAACACTGAAGCTTTCTTT. Its translation: CASRTTENTEAFF.

The rearrangement links TRBV5-1 to TRBJ2-7, with TRBD2 matching over 11 bases. This CDR3 comprises 16 residues. The germline gives CDR1 SGHRS, CDR2 YFSETQ. The V gene end was trimmed by 1 base and the J gene end by 7 bases; junction bases not matched to a gene: 10. The CDR3 nucleotides read TGCGCCAGCAGCTTGACTAGCGGGAGCCCCCCAACGGAGCAGTACTTC. The encoded protein is CASSLTSGSPPTEQYF.

This clone has only one observation. The rearrangement links TRBV4-1 to TRBJ1-6, with TRBD1 matching over 7 bases. The V gene's germline CDR1 is MGHRA and CDR2 YSYEKL. Trimming removed 3 bases from V and 13 bases from J; junction bases left unmatched: 6. The CDR3 totals 13 residues. The CDR3 DNA sequence: TGCGCCAGCAGCCATGACAGGGCGGGGCCCCTCCACTTT. This codes for CASSHDRAGPLHF.

This clone was picked up a small number of times. This sequence joins TRBV5-4 and TRBJ1-3, with TRBD1 matching over 8 bases. Germline lookup yields CDR1 SGHNT and CDR2 YYREEE (reference sequence). Trimming removed 4 bases from V and 0 bases from J; junction bases left unmatched: 6. The CDR3 has 16 residues. This CDR3 reads CASSPGQGFSGNTIYF. The DNA of the CDR3 is TGTGCCAGCAGCCCCGGACAGGGATTCTCTGGAAACACCATATATTTT.

The V gene is TRBV5-5, the J gene TRBJ2-2; D is unresolved. Per germline, CDR1 SGHKS and CDR2 YYEKEE (reference sequence). The CDR3 loop spans 16 amino acids. V lost 2 bases to trimming and J lost 2 bases, with 13 bases between them. In nucleotides, the CDR3 is TGTGCCAGCAGCTTTGGAGTCCACCCCAACACCGGGGAGCTGTTTTTT. Its translation: CASSFGVHPNTGELFF.

V is TRBV18 and J is TRBJ1-1; no clear D. Germline V gene data show CDR1 as KGHSH and CDR2 as LQKENI. V lost 1 base and J lost 2, with 14 bases in between. This CDR3 is built from 16 residues. The CDR3 protein is CASSPRSGGKNTEAFF. The CDR3 DNA is TGTGCCAGCTCACCACGCAGCGGCGGGAAAAACACTGAAGCTTTCTTT.

The CDR3 coding sequence is TGTGCCAGCAGTGAGAGCTCCGGAGTTAATTCACCCCTCCACTTT. This gives the protein CASSESSGVNSPLHF. This chain joins TRBV7-9 and TRBJ1-6, with D uncertain. The V gene lost 6 bases and the J gene lost 6 bases, with 15 bases spanning the gap. The CDR3 contains 15 residues. In germline, CDR1 is SEHNR, CDR2 FQNEAQ (reference sequence).

The V gene is TRBV7-2, the J gene TRBJ2-5, with 10 bases identical to TRBD2. The V gene's germline CDR1 is SGHTA and CDR2 FQGNSA. The V segment lost 1 base and the J segment 13 bases; nucleotides outside the gene matches: 9. There are 14 residues in the CDR3. CDR3 bases: TGTGCCAGCAGCTTAGGACCCCTAGCGGGAGTGGTGTACTTC. The encoded protein is CASSLGPLAGVVYF.

J is TRBJ2-5 and V is TRBV21-1; the listed D gene, TRBD1, was not tested against the DNA. TRBV21-1 is a listed pseudogene. The CDR3 totals 22 residues. DNA of the CDR3: TGTGCCAGCAGCATCGGGTACCTACAGGAGGACAGCGATAATGAGGGATCAAAGACCCAGTACTTC. Protein product: CASSIGYLQEDSDNEGSKTQYF.

This chain links TRBV9 with TRBJ2-7; D ambiguous. The V end lost 3 bases, the J end lost 6 bases, and 13 bases lay between the germline ends. Germline V gene data show CDR1 as SGDLS and CDR2 as YYNGEE. This CDR3 has 13 amino acids. This chain's CDR3 is CASSAQVHGEQYF. CDR3 DNA sequence: TGTGCCAGCAGCGCCCAGGTACATGGCGAGCAGTACTTC.

V and J are TRBV21-1 and TRBJ1-6; the D call of TRBD1 is as the table states it, not checked on the DNA. TRBV21-1 is a pseudogene. The CDR3 runs 19 residues. CDR3 coding DNA: TGTGCCAGGGTTCGTGCGAACAGGCCCTATCTTCGGTATAATTCACCCCTCCACTTT. Its translation: CARVRANRPYLRYNSPLHF.

The chain recombines TRBV4-1 with TRBJ2-7; maybe TRBD1 (6 bases). The CDR3 is 15 residues long. Trimming shortened V by 0 bases and J by 3 bases, and 12 bases separated the two germline ends. Looked up from germline, CDR1 is MGHRA and CDR2 is YSYEKL. Here the CDR3 reads CASSQDRRGLYEQYF. The CDR3 nucleotides are TGCGCCAGCAGCCAAGATCGCAGGGGCCTCTACGAGCAGTACTTC.

Comment on this clone: At one of its ends the junction is not consistent with the germline gene, which may arise from a read error. This chain uses TRBV5-6 with TRBJ2-1, with 9 bases that match TRBD1. This CDR3 has 12 amino acids. CDR1 SGHDT and CDR2 YYEEEE come from the germline V gene. CDR3 in amino acids: CASSLVGQGEVF. The CDR3 DNA sequence: TGTGCCAGCAGCTTGGTGGGACAGGGAGAGGTCTTC. Filled out from reference TRBV5-6 and TRBJ2-1, the complete variable domain reads DAGVTQSPTHLIKTRGQQVTLRCSPKSGHDTVSWYQQALGQGPQFIFQYYEEEERQRGNFPDRFSGHQFPNYSSELNVNALLLGDSALYLCASSLVGQGEVFGPGTRLTVL.